These 21 T cell receptor beta chains originate from one sample sequenced in a study of OX40 agonist ivuxolimab in advanced cancers. Method: immunoSEQ multiplex PCR; TCRdb's copy keeps in-frame clones and lacks some. Found here are about 67,000 clones, 70% to 85% of them singletons; the top ten hold 2% to 3%. The material was CD4+ or CD8+ T cells sorted from blood, obtained in a trial of the OX40 agonist ivuxolimab. The source of these receptors is an adult with an advanced solid tumor such as melanoma, head and neck, liver or kidney cancer.

The chain's CDR3 is CASSERLGSMNTEAFF. DNA for the CDR3: TGTGCCAGCAGTGAAAGGTTGGGCAGCATGAACACTGAAGCTTTCTTT. The rearrangement joins TRBV6-1 to TRBJ1-1; D not resolved. Germline V CDR1 and CDR2: MNHNS, SASEGT. This CDR3 has 16 amino acids. Trimming shortened V by 2 bases and J by 0 bases, and 13 bases separated the two germline ends.

The genes are TRBV6-5 and TRBJ1-1; 7 nucleotides align to TRBD1. Trimming took 3 bases from V and 6 from J; bases not matched to a gene: 4. CDR1 MNHEY and CDR2 SVGAGI come from the germline V gene. The CDR3 sequence is 13 residues long. The CDR3 sequence: CASSYWTGPEAFF. CDR3 coding DNA: TGTGCCAGCAGTTATTGGACAGGCCCTGAAGCTTTCTTT.

This clone appeared a single time. J is TRBJ2-1 and V is TRBV28, with 8 bases identical to TRBD2. CDR1 and CDR2 (germline): MDHEN, SYDVKM. The CDR3 is made up of 16 amino acids. The junction had 5 bases not matched to a gene; V was cut back by 4 bases and J by 0 bases. CDR3 coding DNA: TGTGCCAGCAGTTGGCGCGGGGGGAGCTCCTACAATGAGCAGTTCTTC. It translates to CASSWRGGSSYNEQFF.

V and J are TRBV7-2 and TRBJ1-4, with a tentative D call TRBD1 (6 bases). Germline V lookup: CDR1 SGHTA, CDR2 FQGNSA. The length of the CDR3 is 15 residues. V lost 4 bases and J lost 2, with 11 bases in between. The CDR3 spells CASSSQGMTNEKLFF. CDR3 coding DNA: TGTGCCAGCAGCTCGCAGGGGATGACTAATGAAAAACTGTTTTTT.

This clone has just one count. V usage is TRBV6-5 and J usage is TRBJ2-7; D may correspond to TRBD1 or TRBD2 (5 bases each). The CDR3 runs to 15 residues. Trimming took off 5 bases at V and 5 bases at J, with 19 bases between the two ends. Germline CDR1 reads MNHEY; CDR2 reads SVGAGI. CDR3 region: CASSVRDGAPHEQYF. The CDR3 DNA sequence: TGTGCCAGCAGTGTACGGGACGGCGCTCCCCACGAGCAGTACTTC.

The table lists this clone with a count of one. This sequence joins TRBV5-1 and TRBJ1-6, with a possible D match to TRBD1 (6 bases). The CDR3 has 14 amino acids. The V end lost 2 bases, the J end lost 4 bases, and 7 bases lay between the germline ends. Germline V lookup: CDR1 SGHRS, CDR2 YFSETQ. CDR3 amino acids: CASSFQGYNSPLHF. The CDR3 coding sequence is TGCGCCAGCAGCTTCCAGGGGTATAATTCACCCCTCCACTTT.

The chain combines TRBV12-5 with TRBJ1-2; no definite D call. CDR1 is LGHNT, CDR2 FRNRAP, per germline. V was clipped by 6 bases and J by 7 bases, with 15 bases between them. The CDR3 runs 13 residues. CDR3 sequence reads: CASGIEDASGYTF. The CDR3 region has the DNA TGTGCTAGTGGGATTGAGGATGCTAGTGGCTACACCTTC.

The rearrangement uses TRBV19 and TRBJ2-2; D is undetermined. V shed 3 bases and J shed 2 bases, with 4 bases lying between them. The CDR3 sequence is 13 residues long. The germline gives CDR1 LNHDA, CDR2 SQIVND (reference sequence). In nucleotides, the CDR3 is TGTGCCAGTAGTATCTTCAACACCGGGGAGCTGTTTTTT. The encoded protein is CASSIFNTGELFF. The whole variable domain, filled in from reference TRBV19 and TRBJ2-2, reads DGGITQSPKYLFRKEGQNVTLSCEQNLNHDAMYWYRQDPGQGLRLIYYSQIVNDFQKGDIAEGYSVSREKKESFPLTVTSAQKNPTAFYLCASSIFNTGELFFGEGSRLTVL.

This clone was observed once. The rearrangement links TRBV6-4 to TRBJ1-5, with TRBD1 identical over 9 bases. V dropped 3 bases and J dropped 9; count of bases not matched to a gene: 3. CDR3 length equals 13 residues. The germline V gene encodes CDR1 MRHNA and CDR2 SNTAGT. The CDR3 region is CASSEGQGGPQHF. In DNA form, the CDR3 reads TGTGCCAGCAGTGAGGGACAGGGTGGGCCCCAGCATTTT.

The rearrangement joins TRBV5-1 to TRBJ1-2, with D maybe TRBD1 (5 bases). V gave up 4 bases and J gave up 4 bases, with 20 bases separating them. Germline V lookup: CDR1 SGHRS, CDR2 YFSETQ. The CDR3 is 16 amino acids. CDR3 region: CASSAGAGGVAYGYTF. The CDR3 DNA is TGCGCCAGCAGCGCGGGCGCCGGGGGGGTAGCCTATGGCTACACCTTC. The full variable domain, with the rest looked up from reference TRBV5-1 and TRBJ1-2, is KAGVTQTPRYLIKTRGQQVTLSCSPISGHRSVSWYQQTPGQGLQFLFEYFSETQRNKGNFPGRFSGRQFSNSRSEMNVSTLELGDSALYLCASSAGAGGVAYGYTFGSGTRLTVV.

The J gene is TRBJ1-2, the V gene TRBV15, with D possibly TRBD1 on 5 matching bases. Trimming pared 0 bases from V and 4 bases from J, leaving 9 bases between. CDR3 length: 14 residues. CDR1 and CDR2 from the germline V gene are LNHNV and YYDKDF (reference sequence). The chain's CDR3 is CATSRDPGGYGYTF. As DNA, the CDR3 is TGTGCCACCAGCAGAGATCCTGGGGGCTATGGCTACACCTTC.

The chain has TRBV5-1 and TRBJ1-2; the D is unclear. The CDR3 is 14 residues long. The germline CDR1 and CDR2 sequences are SGHRS and YFSETQ. The V end was cut by 0 bases, the J end by 8 bases, with 14 bases between. The CDR3 loop reads CASSLVGKEGGYTF. CDR3 in DNA: TGCGCCAGCAGCTTGGTGGGGAAAGAAGGCGGCTACACCTTC.

The chain has TRBV6-5 and TRBJ1-4; D is unclear. The CDR3 is 15 residues long. The germline gives CDR1 MNHEY, CDR2 SVGAGI. V was shortened by 2 bases and J by 3 bases, with 10 bases between the two germline ends. The CDR3 spells CASSYSTRANEKLFF. In DNA, the CDR3 is TGTGCCAGCAGTTACAGCACGAGGGCTAATGAAAAACTGTTTTTT.

The chain carries TRBV18 and TRBJ1-1; weak D call: TRBD1 (6 bases). Germline V lookup: CDR1 KGHSH, CDR2 LQKENI. The CDR3 consists of 15 residues. The V end was cut by 3 bases, the J end by 1 base, with 12 bases between. CDR3 protein: CASSPGGQTNTEAFF. CDR3 in DNA: TGTGCCAGCTCACCCGGCGGACAGACGAACACTGAAGCTTTCTTT.

By proportion, this clone is medium-sized. At the DNA level, this CDR3 is encoded by other sequences in the same sample as well. The rearrangement links TRBV19 to TRBJ2-3, with 11 bases identical to TRBD1. The CDR3 totals 13 residues. V trimming: 7 bases; J trimming: 6 bases; junction bases outside the gene matches: 3. Germline values: CDR1 LNHDA, CDR2 SQIVND (reference sequence). The CDR3 is CASTGQGADTQYF. The CDR3 DNA follows: TGTGCCAGTACCGGACAGGGGGCTGATACGCAGTATTTT.

The chain couples TRBV6-5 to TRBJ1-5, with D possibly being TRBD1 (5 bases). V shed 5 bases and J shed 9 bases, with 8 bases lying between them. CDR3 size: 11 residues. Per the germline V gene, CDR1 is MNHEY and CDR2 is SVGAGI. CDR3 region: CASSQGLPQHF. In DNA, the CDR3 is TGTGCCAGCAGTCAGGGACTGCCCCAGCATTTT.

The chain combines TRBV7-2 with TRBJ1-2; 9 bases are a match to TRBD1. Looked up from germline, CDR1 is SGHTA and CDR2 is FQGNSA. The CDR3 loop spans 13 amino acids. After removal of 5 bases from V and 8 bases from J, the junction contained 6 bases not matched to a gene. CDR3 region: CASSPQGAGGYTF. The CDR3 DNA is TGTGCCAGCAGCCCACAGGGGGCCGGCGGCTACACCTTC.

The sample holds one count of this clone. The rearrangement uses TRBV9 and TRBJ1-6, with 10 nucleotides matching TRBD1. The V gene's germline CDR1 is SGDLS and CDR2 YYNGEE. The CDR3 contains 18 residues. With V trimmed by 3 bases and J by 0 bases, 6 bases remained unmatched. The CDR3 DNA follows: TGTGCCAGCAGCGGCCGACAGGGGGCAGTCTCCTATAATTCACCCCTCCACTTT. Amino acids: CASSGRQGAVSYNSPLHF.

The V and J genes are TRBV19 and TRBJ1-1; the D gene is possibly TRBD1 (6 bases). The CDR3 covers 16 residues. Trimming cost V 3 bases and J 3 bases, with 17 bases left between them. The germline CDR1 and CDR2 sequences are LNHDA and SQIVND (reference sequence). This chain's CDR3 is CASSMRDKVPHTEAFF. CDR3 bases: TGTGCCAGTAGTATGAGGGACAAGGTACCTCACACTGAAGCTTTCTTT. Using reference TRBV19 and TRBJ1-1 for the parts outside the CDR3, the full variable domain is DGGITQSPKYLFRKEGQNVTLSCEQNLNHDAMYWYRQDPGQGLRLIYYSQIVNDFQKGDIAEGYSVSREKKESFPLTVTSAQKNPTAFYLCASSMRDKVPHTEAFFGQGTRLTVV.

This clone occurred a few times. The chain couples TRBV6-5 to TRBJ1-3, with TRBD1 identical over 7 bases. The V gene end was trimmed by 6 bases and the J gene end by 0 bases; junction bases not matched to a gene: 5. This CDR3 spans 15 amino acids. CDR1 is MNHEY, CDR2 SVGAGI, per germline. The CDR3 reads CASSDRVPSGNTIYF. CDR3 DNA sequence: TGTGCCAGCAGCGACAGGGTGCCCTCTGGAAACACCATATATTTT.

CDR3 DNA: TGTGCCAGCTCACCATTATGGAAGCCCTCTGGGGCCAACGTCCTGACTTTC. Translation gives CASSPLWKPSGANVLTF. The genes are TRBV18 and TRBJ2-6; no firm D call. Looked up from germline, CDR1 is KGHSH and CDR2 is LQKENI. Trimming left V 2 bases short and J 0 bases short, with 11 bases between. The CDR3 length is 17 residues.